This TCR beta chain was recorded in a study of T cell responses to AZD1222 COVID-19 vaccine. Study results and caveats: Of spike-specific TCRs, nearly half reportedly target regions left unmutated in variants. Donors in the cohort were predominantly white British and more often female, and clonal diversity was possibly underestimated. The study found vaccine-associated CD4 TCRs spanning spike, dominant at 160-218 and 743-854.

Comment on this clone: No antigen is known for it.

Clones were sequenced by immunoSEQ multiplex PCR, and TCRdb holds only the in-frame ones, with some missing. The repertoire holds approximately 130,000 clones, around 88% seen once, with 8.5% to 14% in the top ten. The sequence was obtained from an adult in good health. The sample here was peripheral blood, taken on day 0 of MenACWY control vaccination.

The CDR3 DNA sequence: TGTGCCAGCAGCCAATCACTTGGGACAGACTCCTACAATGAGCAGTTCTTC. Translating it yields CASSQSLGTDSYNEQFF. The chain is built from TRBV5-4 and TRBJ2-1, with 7 bases fitting TRBD1. Germline-derived CDR1 and CDR2 are SGHNT and YYREEE (reference sequence). The CDR3 sequence is 17 residues long. J gave up 0 bases and V 4 bases, and 10 bases lay outside the gene matches. Full variable domain (missing parts from reference TRBV5-4 and TRBJ2-1): ETGVTQSPTHLIKTRGQQVTLRCSSQSGHNTVSWYQQALGQGPQFIFQYYREEENGRGNFPPRFSGLQFPNYSSELNVNALELDDSALYLCASSQSLGTDSYNEQFFGPGTRLTVL.